The present TCR beta chain was sequenced within a study of shared clonotypes between healthy human individuals. Study observations and caveats: Exclusively blood specimens were collected; tissue repertoires likely differ. On the whole, naive subsets had larger estimated richness than memory subsets had.

Points on this clone: Its antigen remains unknown.

Naive-designated CD8 cells lacked CD45RO, were positively enriched for CCR7, and omitted terminally differentiated effector memory CD45RA+ cells. Deep was the level used in running the assay. Original processing notes: Junction-only immunoSEQ sequences carried no quality scores, so filtering differed. Profiling relied on immunoSEQ multiplex PCR, and the TCRdb table lists in-frame clones only, not all of them. The DNA gave D and trimming, while V, J and clone size come from that table. The sample includes about 2 million clones, over 85% of them seen just once. This CDR3 has 18 residues. Looked up from germline, CDR1 is SGHVS and CDR2 is FQNEAQ. V lost 4 bases to trimming and J lost 3 bases; unmatched junction nucleotides: 11.

This rearrangement joins TRBV7-8 to TRBJ2-2; 10 bases map to TRBD2. Sequencing input: naive CD8+ T cells sorted from blood. The source is a man younger than 35 in good health. The DNA of the CDR3 is TGTGCCAGCAGCTCCTATCCCGGGACTAGCGTTGACACCGGGGAGCTGTTTTTT. Translating gives CASSSYPGTSVDTGELFF. The whole variable domain, remainder taken from reference TRBV7-8 and TRBJ2-2, is GAGVSQSPRYKVAKRGQDVALRCDPISGHVSLFWYQQALGQGPEFLTYFQNEAQLDKSGLPSDRFFAERPEGSVSTLKIQRTQQEDSAVYLCASSSYPGTSVDTGELFFGEGSRLTVL.